What follows are 30 T cell receptor beta chains derived from one specimen sequenced in a study of T cells after yellow fever vaccination. TCRdb independently ran MiXCR on the 5' RACE reads; one entry per CDR3 protein. The sample has 250,000 or so distinct CDR3 sequences; less than 8.5% are singletons. Here the sequenced sample was CD4+ T cells sorted from PBMCs, taken 15 days after the yellow fever booster vaccination. The receptors were sampled from a man under 40 who received the YFV17D yellow fever vaccine.

This clonotype showed up many times. This sequence joins TRBV4-3 and TRBJ2-4, with 10 bases lining up with TRBD1. Germline loops: CDR1 LGHNA, CDR2 YSLEER. J lost 8 bases, V lost 0 bases, and 7 bases had no gene match. The CDR3 totals 16 residues. Here the CDR3 DNA reads TGCGCCAGCAGCCAAGATCGACGACAGGGGGCATACATTCAGTACTTC. Translation: CASSQDRRQGAYIQYF.

The V call is TRBV7-2, the J call TRBJ2-6; a possible D gene is TRBD2 (6 bases). Per germline, CDR1 SGHTA and CDR2 FQGNSA. Trimming pared 5 bases from V and 2 bases from J, leaving 13 bases between. The CDR3 covers 16 residues. This CDR3 reads CASSPMTSAGANVLTF. As DNA, the CDR3 is TGTGCCAGCAGCCCCATGACTAGTGCTGGGGCCAACGTCCTGACTTTC.

This clonotype has a count of ten or more. The chain carries TRBV12-3 or TRBV12-4 and TRBJ2-1; either TRBD1 or TRBD2 may fit D (5 bases each). V shed 3 bases and J shed 13 bases, with 22 bases lying between them. The CDR3 is 15 residues long. Written as DNA, the CDR3 is TGTGCCAGCAGTTTTGATTGGGGGAACGCGGAGGCCCAGTTCTTC. Translating gives CASSFDWGNAEAQFF.

This clonotype was observed many times. The chain links TRBV5-5 to TRBJ1-1; a possible D gene is TRBD1 (6 bases). This CDR3 is built from 16 residues. The V gene lost 4 bases and the J gene lost 1 base, with 17 bases spanning the gap. CDR1 is SGHKS, CDR2 YYEKEE, per germline (reference sequence). The CDR3 coding sequence is TGTGCCAGCAGCCCCGGACAGATTAGTGGGAACACTGAAGCTTTCTTT. Translating it yields CASSPGQISGNTEAFF. The variable domain in full, with the rest retrieved from reference TRBV5-5 and TRBJ1-1, is DAGVTQSPTHLIKTRGQQVTLRCSPISGHKSVSWYQQVLGQGPQFIFQYYEKEERGRGNFPDRFSARQFPNYSSELNVNALLLGDSALYLCASSPGQISGNTEAFFGQGTRLTVV.

In its sample, this clonotype was seen a few times. The rearrangement links TRBV7-7 to TRBJ2-3; D is unclear. In germline, CDR1 is SSHAT, CDR2 FNYEAQ (reference sequence). V dropped 5 bases and J dropped 6 bases, with 12 bases sitting between them. CDR3 size: 13 residues. Here the CDR3 DNA reads TGTGCCAGCAGCACCTCTAATGGGGATACGCAGTATTTT. Its protein is CASSTSNGDTQYF.

The sample holds many counts of this clonotype. V usage is TRBV30 and J usage is TRBJ2-2; 10 bases are shared with TRBD1. The CDR3 covers 15 residues. The V segment lost 5 bases and the J segment 5 bases; nucleotides outside the gene matches: 8. In germline, CDR1 is GTSNPN, CDR2 SVGIG (reference sequence). The CDR3: CAWGRGQGVTGELFF. Here the CDR3 DNA reads TGTGCCTGGGGCCGAGGACAGGGGGTTACCGGGGAGCTGTTTTTT.

This clonotype has more than one count but fewer than ten. The chain joins TRBV20-1 to TRBJ1-1; D remains unclear. The germline CDR1 and CDR2 sequences are DFQATT and SNEGSKA (reference sequence). Trimming shortened V by 0 bases and J by 7 bases, and 15 bases separated the two germline ends. This CDR3 is 14 amino acids long. CDR3 DNA: TGCAGTGCTAGAGATTCGGACGGACGGCTTGAAGCTTTCTTT. Translated: CSARDSDGRLEAFF.

CDR3 loop: CASSYLAGGPSAEQFF. The CDR3 DNA follows: TGTGCCAGCAGCTATCTAGCGGGAGGGCCCTCAGCTGAGCAGTTCTTC. The V and J genes are TRBV7-2 and TRBJ2-1; 12 bases agree with TRBD2. Germline V gene data show CDR1 as SGHTA and CDR2 as FQGNSA. After removal of 4 bases from V and 9 bases from J, the junction contained 10 bases not matched to a gene. This CDR3 is 16 amino acids long.

The rearrangement uses TRBV11-2 and TRBJ2-6; no clear D. The CDR3 has 18 residues. CDR1 is SGHAT, CDR2 FQNNGV, per germline. The V and J ends lost 5 bases and 1 base respectively, with 18 bases between them. The CDR3 bases are TGTGCCAGCAGCCCCAGGATCTTGTGGGAATCTGGGGCCAACGTCCTGACTTTC. This gives the protein CASSPRILWESGANVLTF.

This clonotype has a handful of counts. This chain links TRBV20-1 with TRBJ2-1; the D call may be TRBD1 or TRBD2 (5 bases each). V gave up 0 bases and J gave up 1 base, with 16 bases separating them. The CDR3 extends over 17 amino acids. Germline CDR1 DFQATT, CDR2 SNEGSKA (reference sequence). The CDR3 coding sequence is TGCAGTGCTAGAGATCTGGGAACTAGGACATCCTACAATGAGCAGTTCTTC. It translates to CSARDLGTRTSYNEQFF.

The rearrangement links TRBV14 to TRBJ2-2; 7 bases match TRBD2. Germline CDR1 SGHDN, CDR2 FVKESK. The CDR3 runs to 15 residues. The trim removed 5 bases at V and 3 bases at J, leaving 6 bases unmatched. The CDR3 DNA sequence: TGTGCCAGCAGCTCACTAGCGTCATACACCGGGGAGCTGTTTTTT. This encodes CASSSLASYTGELFF.

The table lists this clonotype with a few counts. This chain uses TRBV6-2 or TRBV6-3 with TRBJ2-5; D ambiguous. The CDR3 extends over 14 amino acids. Trimming left V 0 bases short and J 1 base short, with 6 bases between. Germline V gene lookup returns CDR1 MNHEY and CDR2 SVGEGT. In nucleotides, the CDR3 is TGTGCCAGCAGTTACTCAGGTTTCCAAGAGACCCAGTACTTC. Its translation: CASSYSGFQETQYF.

To note about this clonotype: A junction end diverges from the germline sequence, so it may reflect a read error. The chain uses TRBV2 and TRBJ2-5, with a tentative D call TRBD1 (5 bases). The germline V gene encodes CDR1 SNHLY and CDR2 FYNNEI. The CDR3 is 12 residues long. The CDR3 spells CASREARGTQYF. The CDR3 region has the DNA TGTGCCAGCAGAGAAGCAAGGGGGACCCAGTACTTC. Together with reference TRBV2 and TRBJ2-5, the CDR3 gives the full variable domain: EPEVTQTPSHQVTQMGQEVILRCVPISNHLYFYWYRQILGQKVEFLVSFYNNEISEKSEIFDDQFSVERPDGSNFTLKIRSTKLEDSAMYFCASREARGTQYFGPGTRLLVL.

This chain connects TRBV19 to TRBJ2-3, with 8 bases that match TRBD1. Germline CDR1 and CDR2: LNHDA and SQIVND (reference sequence). Trimming cost V 3 bases and J 1 base; bases outside gene matches: 12. CDR3 size: 18 residues. The DNA of the CDR3 is TGTGCCAGTAGTATCCGGCCGGACAGGGTTCGGGGCACAGATACGCAGTATTTT. Residues: CASSIRPDRVRGTDTQYF.

The sample holds many counts of this clonotype. The chain couples TRBV12-3 or TRBV12-4 to TRBJ1-2, with 9 nucleotides matching TRBD1. V was pared by 8 bases and J by 7 bases, with 11 bases of the junction left unmatched. This CDR3 is built from 14 residues. The CDR3, as DNA: TGTGCCAGCTCTGACGACAGGGGGGCGAGTGGCTACACCTTC. This gives the protein CASSDDRGASGYTF.

The sample holds many counts of this clonotype. J is TRBJ2-2 and V is TRBV11-2; D gene unclear. This CDR3 is 17 amino acids long. Trimming took off 0 bases at V and 1 base at J, with 12 bases between the two ends. Germline V gene sequence: CDR1 SGHAT, CDR2 FQNNGV. The DNA of the CDR3 is TGTGCCAGCAGCTTAGAAGGTCCAAGGCTGAACACCGGGGAGCTGTTTTTT. Translated, it gives CASSLEGPRLNTGELFF.

This clonotype was detected many times. V and J are TRBV12-3 or TRBV12-4 and TRBJ1-1; no firm D call. The CDR3 consists of 13 residues. DNA of the CDR3: TGTGCATCCGAGCCCTCTATGAACACTGAAGCTTTCTTT. It yields the protein CASEPSMNTEAFF.

This clonotype was detected only a few times. The chain has TRBV29-1 and TRBJ2-7; the D is unclear. The germline V and J ends were trimmed by 1 base and 6 bases, with 10 bases remaining between them. From germline, CDR1 is SQVTM and CDR2 ANQGSEA. The CDR3 spans 12 residues. CDR3 residues: CSVEGSGGEQYF. The CDR3 DNA reads as TGCAGCGTTGAAGGTTCGGGCGGCGAGCAGTACTTC.

This clonotype was seen more than once but under ten times. The genes are TRBV9 and TRBJ2-1; unclear D gene. The CDR3 covers 15 residues. Germline CDR1 reads SGDLS; CDR2 reads YYNGEE. With 0 bases removed from V and 7 bases from J, the gap between germline ends came to 14 bases. The CDR3 region is CASSVGRLRLNEQFF. CDR3 nucleotides: TGTGCCAGCAGCGTAGGACGGTTGAGATTGAATGAGCAGTTCTTC.

This sequence joins TRBV3-1 and TRBJ2-7, with TRBD2 matching over 7 bases. The CDR3 loop spans 16 amino acids. Looked up from germline, CDR1 is LGHDT and CDR2 is YNNKEL (reference sequence). V lost 4 bases to trimming and J lost 6 bases; unmatched junction nucleotides: 15. The CDR3 reads CASSRIPAGRAAEQYF. The DNA for the CDR3 is TGTGCCAGCAGCCGAATCCCGGCGGGGAGGGCAGCCGAGCAGTACTTC.

The rearrangement joins TRBV10-3 to TRBJ1-1, with 10 bases matching TRBD1. The CDR3 sequence is 16 residues long. Per the germline V gene, CDR1 is ENHRY and CDR2 is SYGVKD. After removal of 2 bases from V and 3 bases from J, the junction contained 6 bases not matched to a gene. CDR3: CAISEPVTGGYTEAFF. The CDR3 nucleotides read TGTGCCATCAGTGAGCCCGTGACAGGGGGCTACACTGAAGCTTTCTTT.

This clonotype came up many times. This chain links TRBV7-2 with TRBJ2-1; 13 nucleotides agree with TRBD2. The germline gives CDR1 SGHTA, CDR2 FQGNSA. This CDR3 is built from 13 residues. The V gene end was trimmed by 6 bases and the J gene end by 8 bases; junction bases not matched to a gene: 1. The CDR3 DNA is TGTGCCAGCAGGACTAGCGGGAGGCATGAGCAGTTCTTC. It translates to CASRTSGRHEQFF.

In this sample, this clonotype turned up many times. The rearrangement joins TRBV12-3 or TRBV12-4 to TRBJ2-7; possibly TRBD1 or TRBD2 for D (5 bases each). This CDR3 region has 14 residues. The ends were cut back, 3 bases at V and 6 bases at J, with 15 bases in the middle. CDR3 in DNA: TGTGCCAGCAGTTTTAAGAGTGTGGGGGTCGAGCAGTACTTC. Translation: CASSFKSVGVEQYF.

In its sample, this clonotype was seen many times. V and J are TRBV20-1 and TRBJ2-7; no clear D gene. Germline V gives CDR1 DFQATT, CDR2 SNEGSKA (reference sequence). CDR3 length equals 11 residues. V lost 5 bases, J lost 5 bases, and 10 bases lay in between. The CDR3 here is CSAEAGHEQYF. The CDR3 DNA follows: TGCAGTGCTGAGGCCGGCCACGAGCAGTACTTC.

This clonotype came up many times. The V and J genes are TRBV7-3 and TRBJ1-1; tentative D call: TRBD1 (6 bases). This CDR3 is 17 amino acids long. Germline assignment: CDR1 SGHTA and CDR2 FQGTGA. Trimming took 2 bases from V and 1 from J, leaving 17 bases between them. The DNA of the CDR3 is TGTGCCAGCAGCTTACTGGGACACCGGATTCGGAACACTGAAGCTTTCTTT. Translated: CASSLLGHRIRNTEAFF.

The sample holds many counts of this clonotype. The rearrangement uses TRBV10-3 and TRBJ2-3, with a weak D call TRBD2 (6 bases). The CDR3 has 13 residues. V lost 0 bases to trimming and J lost 14 bases, with 15 bases between them. The germline V gene encodes CDR1 ENHRY and CDR2 SYGVKD. CDR3 loop: CAISESVGEVPYF. In DNA form, the CDR3 reads TGTGCCATCAGTGAGTCGGTGGGGGAGGTGCCGTATTTT.

This clonotype was counted ten times or more. This chain uses TRBV5-1 with TRBJ2-1; 15 nucleotides match TRBD2. The CDR3 is made up of 14 amino acids. The V segment lost 4 bases and the J segment 7 bases; nucleotides outside the gene matches: 0. Germline V lookup: CDR1 SGHRS, CDR2 YFSETQ. The CDR3 region has the DNA TGCGCCAGCAGCGGACTAGCGGGGGGGAATGAGCAGTTCTTC. This gives the protein CASSGLAGGNEQFF.

The CDR3 sequence: CASSFIGSDSYEQYF. The CDR3 DNA reads as TGCGCCAGCAGCTTTATTGGGTCCGACTCCTACGAGCAGTACTTC. J is TRBJ2-7 and V is TRBV5-1; unclear D gene. V dropped 2 bases and J dropped 0 bases, with 12 bases sitting between them. CDR3 size: 15 residues. Looked up from germline, CDR1 is SGHRS and CDR2 is YFSETQ.

Turning to this clonotype: This may be a read error, as it is one base from a much larger clone. This chain uses TRBV12-3 or TRBV12-4 with TRBJ2-2; D may be TRBD2 (5 bases). This CDR3 has 14 amino acids. V lost 5 bases and J 2 bases, leaving 9 bases between the germline ends. The CDR3 protein is CASSPGDNTGELFF. The CDR3 DNA reads as TGTGCCAGCAGTCCCGGGGATAACACCGGGGAGCTGTTTTTT.

This clonotype was found many times. V is TRBV20-1 and J is TRBJ2-5; TRBD2 aligns across 14 bases. Germline trimming cut 6 bases from V and 7 bases from J; bases unmatched to any gene: 10. Germline V gene lookup returns CDR1 DFQATT and CDR2 SNEGSKA (reference sequence). The CDR3 covers 15 residues. The CDR3 sequence: CSATPGTSGRVTQYF. Written as DNA, the CDR3 is TGCAGTGCAACCCCCGGGACTAGCGGGAGAGTGACCCAGTACTTC.